One and the same sample provided the 8 T cell receptor beta chains below, sequenced in a study of a mutant IDH1 vaccine in newly diagnosed glioma. Indicated time point: week 35, safety follow-up. The vaccine gave 300 ug of a 20-mer mutant IDH1 peptide subcutaneously per dose. Clones were read by immunoSEQ multiplex PCR, and TCRdb kept only the in-frame ones, dropping some. Among 50,000 to 70,000 clones listed, around 74% were seen once. These receptors are not linked to any known antigen. Sample: PBMCs, taken from a glioma patient whose treatment included an IDH1 peptide vaccine. Receptors were obtained from a middle-aged man with glioma.

The chain combines TRBV21-1 with TRBJ1-1; the table's D call, TRBD1, has no DNA check behind it. TRBV21-1 is a pseudogene segment. The CDR3 loop spans 17 amino acids. CDR3 bases: TGTGCCAGCAGCAAATTCGTCGTCGACAGGTCCGGCGCTGAAGCTTTCTTT. This sequence encodes CASSKFVVDRSGAEAFF.

V gene TRBV15 combines with J gene TRBJ2-7, with a possible D match to TRBD1 (5 bases). V was shortened by 4 bases and J by 5 bases, with 21 bases between the two germline ends. The germline gives CDR1 LNHNV, CDR2 YYDKDF (reference sequence). The CDR3 contains 16 residues. As DNA, the CDR3 is TGTGCCACCAGCAAGGGTATTGGGCAGGGAAAGGACGAGCAGTACTTC. This gives the protein CATSKGIGQGKDEQYF.

The gene calls are TRBV4-2 and TRBJ2-1, with a possible D match to TRBD1 (5 bases). The V end lost 5 bases, the J end lost 4 bases, and 12 bases lay between the germline ends. Germline CDR1 LGHNA, CDR2 YNFKEQ. The CDR3 totals 14 residues. The chain's CDR3 is CASSSGGQYNEQFF. The CDR3 region has the DNA TGTGCCAGCAGCTCAGGCGGACAATACAATGAGCAGTTCTTC.

Sample share makes this clone medium-sized (0.01 to 0.1%). The chain combines TRBV29-1 with TRBJ1-4; unclear D gene. Germline V CDR1 and CDR2: SQVTM, ANQGSEA. V lost 4 bases and J lost 8, with 14 bases in between. The CDR3 covers 13 residues. The CDR3 region has the DNA TGCAGCGTTGTGGGCCCGGATCGGGAAAAACTGTTTTTT. Amino acid sequence: CSVVGPDREKLFF.

There are a few counts of this clone. The chain is built from TRBV5-4 and TRBJ1-2, with D tentatively TRBD1 (5 bases). Germline loops: CDR1 SGHNT, CDR2 YYREEE (reference sequence). V dropped 5 bases and J dropped 2 bases, with 10 bases sitting between them. CDR3 length equals 13 residues. CDR3 residues: CASSSNRNYGYTF. CDR3 nucleotide sequence: TGTGCCAGCAGTTCAAACAGGAACTATGGCTACACCTTC.

The chain recombines TRBV5-1 with TRBJ2-7; D is possibly TRBD1 (5 bases). Trimming shortened V by 6 bases and J by 3 bases, and 13 bases separated the two germline ends. The CDR3 loop spans 13 amino acids. Per the germline V gene, CDR1 is SGHRS and CDR2 is YFSETQ. The CDR3 reads CASTIDRFYEQYF. Written as DNA, the CDR3 is TGCGCCAGCACCATTGACAGATTCTACGAGCAGTACTTC.

The V and J genes are TRBV19 and TRBJ2-2, with 7 bases matching TRBD1. This CDR3 is built from 13 residues. With V trimmed by 10 bases and J by 8 bases, 10 bases remained unmatched. The germline gives CDR1 LNHDA, CDR2 SQIVND (reference sequence). The CDR3 spells CATGRQGVGELFF. In DNA form, the CDR3 reads TGTGCCACCGGTCGACAGGGCGTGGGGGAGCTGTTTTTT. The full variable domain, with the rest looked up from reference TRBV19 and TRBJ2-2, is DGGITQSPKYLFRKEGQNVTLSCEQNLNHDAMYWYRQDPGQGLRLIYYSQIVNDFQKGDIAEGYSVSREKKESFPLTVTSAQKNPTAFYLCATGRQGVGELFFGEGSRLTVL.

This rearrangement joins TRBV19 to TRBJ1-2, with TRBD1 identical over 10 bases. The CDR3 runs 15 residues. Germline CDR1 and CDR2: LNHDA and SQIVND (reference sequence). J lost 2 bases, V lost 5 bases, and 5 bases had no gene match. CDR3 loop: CASSAVTGGNYGYTF. Here the CDR3 DNA reads TGTGCCAGTAGTGCCGTGACAGGGGGCAACTATGGCTACACCTTC.